Each of the 9 T cell receptor beta chains below was sequenced from the same sample in a study of T cells in women clearing cervical HPV infection. Repertoires were generated with immunoSEQ multiplex PCR, while TCRdb's copy carries only in-frame clones and drops some. Reported are tens of thousands of clones; the ten largest clones contain around 6%. Material: blood buffy coat. The source of these receptors is a woman between 18 and 70 years old with a cervical HPV16 infection that either progressed to CIN3+ or cleared (not recorded which).

For this clone: Read coverage stops 3 residues before the CDR3 terminus; the germline J gene supplies the remainder. The rearrangement joins TRBV7-2 to TRBJ2-7; 7 nucleotides agree with TRBD2. This CDR3 comprises 14 residues. Germline V gives CDR1 SGHTA, CDR2 FQGNSA. V was clipped by 4 bases and J by 0 bases; unmatched bases: 3. CDR3 sequence reads: CASSSGGSSYEQYF. Partial CDR3 DNA: TGTGCCAGCAGCTCGGGCGGGAGCTCCTACGAG.

In regard to this clone: The read ends 3 residues before the CDR3 terminus; that terminus is restored from the germline J gene. The chain employs TRBV19 and TRBJ1-2; D gene ambiguous. CDR3 length: 14 residues. Germline CDR1 reads LNHDA; CDR2 reads SQIVND (reference sequence). The part of the CDR3 DNA that was read is TGTGCCAGTAGTAAAGCCCATACCTCCTACGAC. Protein product: CASSKAHTSYD. The complete CDR3 protein is CASSKAHTSYDYTF. The full variable domain, its missing parts supplied by reference TRBV19 and TRBJ1-2, is DGGITQSPKYLFRKEGQNVTLSCEQNLNHDAMYWYRQDPGQGLRLIYYSQIVNDFQKGDIAEGYSVSREKKESFPLTVTSAQKNPTAFYLCASSKAHTSYDYTFGSGTRLTVV.

The CDR3 sequence is CASSLGLANDYTF. The sequenced CDR3 bases are TGTGCCAGCAGCTTAGGACTAGCGAATGAC. This chain links TRBV7-9 with TRBJ1-2; no reliable D call. The read gets to within 3 residues of the CDR3 end, and the germline J gene fills in the rest. The CDR3 covers 13 residues. CDR1 is SEHNR, CDR2 FQNEAQ, per germline (reference sequence).

CDR3 DNA (partial): TGTGCCAGCAGCCTCACAGATACG. Translated: CASSLTDT. The full CDR3 sequence reads CASSLTDTQYF. The chain recombines TRBV2 with TRBJ2-3; D is undetermined. The read ends 3 residues before the CDR3 terminus; that terminus is restored from the germline J gene. This CDR3 region has 11 residues. CDR1 is SNHLY, CDR2 FYNNEI, per germline. V was pared by 6 bases and J by 2 bases, with 3 bases between.

Note on this clone: From the germline J gene comes the end of the CDR3, since the read stops 3 residues before it. The chain has TRBV5-4 and TRBJ2-3; unclear D gene. With 0 bases removed from V and 4 bases from J, the gap between germline ends came to 9 bases. The CDR3 has 14 residues. Germline assignment: CDR1 SGHNT and CDR2 YYREEE (reference sequence). This CDR3 reads CASSLALPPDTQYF. CDR3 DNA (partial): TGTGCCAGCAGCTTGGCCCTTCCTCCAGATACG.

Remarks on this clone: Read sequence stops 3 residues before the CDR3 end, and the germline J gene provides the missing end. The V call is TRBV6-1, the J call TRBJ2-3; D is possibly TRBD1 (5 bases). Germline assignment: CDR1 MNHNS and CDR2 SASEGT. This CDR3 is 13 amino acids long. CDR3 DNA, as far as it was read: TGTGCCAGCAGTGAATTTGCAGGGTTTGCG. As protein: CASSEFAGFA. The whole CDR3 sequence is CASSEFAGFAQYF.

Remarks on this clone: The read gets to within 3 residues of the CDR3 end, and the germline J gene fills in the rest. This sequence joins TRBV20-1 and TRBJ1-1; D is unclear. The CDR3 is 17 amino acids. The germline V gene has CDR1 DFQATT and CDR2 SNEGSKA (reference sequence). V shed 3 bases and J shed 7 bases, with 27 bases lying between them. CDR3 sequence reads: CSARLEGALTPYYEAFF. CDR3 DNA, as far as it was read: TGCAGTGCTAGGTTGGAAGGCGCCTTAACACCTTACTATGAA.

Remarks on this clone: An end of the junction does not agree with germline; a read error may underlie this. The sequenced fragment ends 3 residues before the CDR3 boundary, so the rest is inferred from the germline J gene. The chain links TRBV7-9 to TRBJ1-5; D remains unclear. There are 15 residues in the CDR3. From germline, CDR1 is SEHNR and CDR2 FQNEAQ (reference sequence). CDR3: CASSTRLELKEPQHF. CDR3 DNA, as far as it was read: TGTGCGAGCAGTACAAGACTAGAACTTAAAGAGCCC.

In the case of this clone: With the read ending 3 residues before the CDR3 end, the germline J gene is used to fill in that end. The gene calls are TRBV2 and TRBJ1-1; possible D gene TRBD1, 5 bases. The ends were cut back, 4 bases at V and 4 bases at J, with 10 bases in the middle. This CDR3 comprises 13 residues. Germline V gene data show CDR1 as SNHLY and CDR2 as FYNNEI. The CDR3 here is CASSGWGGTEAFF. The covered CDR3 bases are TGTGCCAGCAGTGGTTGGGGCGGCACTGAA.